The entry below gives a single T cell receptor (beta chain) sequence along with its context. CDR1 SEHNR and CDR2 FQNEAQ come from the germline V gene (reference sequence). The CDR3 runs to 15 residues. J was trimmed by 3 bases and V by 5 bases; bases with no gene match: 7. These data are taken from a study of blood T cell repertoires in COVID-19. Across the whole study: COVID-19 samples, acute and convalescent, were from the United States, Italy and Spain.

Per the original data handling: Estimates of nucleated cell counts were drawn from the amplification of reference gene primers. Data came from immunoSEQ multiplex PCR; TCRdb stores just in-frame clones and leaves some out. V and J calls and clone size follow that table, whereas D and trimming were derived from the DNA. The sample lists over 70,000 clones, about 91% seen once, with under 7.5% in the top ten. The TCR was taken from a woman of 80 years or more with acute or convalescent COVID-19. What was sequenced was peripheral blood. This chain links TRBV7-9 with TRBJ2-1; TRBD1 matches at 7 bases. For the CDR3, the DNA is TGTGCCAGCAGCCCGGGACAGTTTTTCTACAATGAGCAGTTCTTC. This sequence encodes CASSPGQFFYNEQFF.